What follows is one T cell receptor (beta chain) and its context. The specificity of this receptor is unknown. No quality values exist for individual bases; no much larger clone is one base distant. The data were taken from a study of cytomegalovirus exposure and HLA in healthy donors (dated by TCRdb to about 2017). Background on the whole study: An earlier analysis of 587 of the donors reported about 260 Gb of sequence data and 90 million to 120 million unique TCR beta sequences obtained from approximately 180 million T cells. The number of donors typed differed by locus, with 629-630 for A, B, C, DRB1 and DQB1, roughly 550 for DQA1, approximately 580 for DPA1, and 472 for DPB1. Using immunosequencing, the study profiled T cell repertoires from 550 to 750 subjects and related those repertoires to cytomegalovirus serostatus. Of the approximately 400 genotyped donors, 81% were placed in the genetic ancestry cluster associated with self-reported Caucasian donors. Along with the roughly 610-subject first cohort, a separate validation cohort of over 90 different subjects was used. To predict cytomegalovirus infection status, the study combined high-throughput TCR immunosequencing, statistical association of individual TCRs with disease status, and machine learning. An early release that covered about 600 HLA-typed donors contained approximately 300 gigabases of sequencing data and 70 million to 100 million unique TCR sequences. Across under 500 genotyped donors of the cohort, an average of about 250,000 unique TCR beta nucleotide sequences per donor were sequenced, and roughly 20% of those sequences were non-productive. Five DR-DQ haplotypes were handled as single units for association and clustering because linkage in the cohort was strong. All discovery cohort repertoires had been generated using a single sequencing platform. In a later genetic analysis, genome-wide SNP genotypes for about three fifths of the 666 donors were used, and that subset was treated as a discovery cohort. In the later analysis, no new phenotypic data were used to find candidate immune exposures; instead, reliance was placed on TCR beta sequences and their occurrence across donors. Alongside the repertoire data, information on donor age, sex, ethnicity and CMV serostatus was compiled. A later analysis re-examined previously published TCR beta repertoires from 600 to 700 donors and added high-resolution HLA genotyping to investigate patterns of TCR occurrence. The study aimed to test whether cataloging public T cell receptors could reveal signatures of past pathogen exposure. An earlier analysis of roughly 580 of the donors used high-throughput TCR beta sequencing to judge whether each TCR beta V gene segment behaved as functional or pseudogenic. HLA typing included class I and class II loci at four-digit resolution.

The cohort was made up of 650 to 700 healthy bone marrow donors. At the time of sampling, all cohort members were nominally healthy, though unrecorded immune exposures were likely present. The donor tested CMV seropositive, placing the donor among the 289 seropositive members of the cohort. A peripheral blood sample was collected from each donor, and TCR beta sequencing was performed on peripheral blood mononuclear cells. Genomic DNA was extracted from the blood cell samples with the Qiagen DNeasy Blood Extraction Kit. Results and caveats for the whole study, not just this receptor: The earlier analysis of almost 600 of the donors excluded around 17 rarely observed V segments, including chromosome 9 orphons, because counts were too low. The authors suggested that the approach could potentially be extended to other disease states and immunological phenotypes. V-gene and J-gene trimming of TCR beta chains was associated with a missense DCLRE1C variant in a later genetic analysis, and the association was replicated in an independent cohort. Because some donors lacked HLA typing at each locus, the association tests relied only on the typed subset. In a later analysis, most CMV-associated TCR beta chains were found to appear HLA-restricted, with HLA associations seemingly driven largely by CMV exposure. For the cohort, immune exposure information was limited to CMV serostatus. A cluster of highly shared sequence variants was judged likely to represent a technical artifact of the sequencing pipeline. Linkage disequilibrium might explain the correlated functional status among segregating V segments, but an unknown experimental factor could not be excluded. In an earlier analysis of some 640 of the donors, most TCR beta V segments were observed in productive rearrangements about 87% or about 30% of the time, broadly matching IMGT annotations. This cohort had only TCR beta chains sequenced, and the lack of alpha or paired-chain data limited which features could be detected. A later analysis found that HLA-associated TCR beta chains were more clonally expanded and had lower generation probabilities than equally common non-associated chains. When HLA alleles, especially DR and DQ, strongly co-occurred, TCR associations were difficult to assign to individual alleles. Most TCR sequences were observed very rarely across donors, whereas some public TCRs were present in many individuals. A later analysis found that TCR association rates varied across HLA loci, with DRB1 alleles showing the most associated TCRs and HLA-C alleles the fewest. Several of the top co-occurrence clusters appeared to be linked to parvovirus B19, influenza, CMV and Epstein-Barr virus, according to a later analysis. A later genetic analysis reported fewer N-insertions in productive TCRs among donors in an Asian-associated ancestry cluster than the approximately 670-donor mean. A total of fewer than 200 TCR beta chains were listed by the study as associated with cytomegalovirus. Presence/absence analyses assumed roughly uniform sequencing depth across donors, an assumption that may not hold. The classifier was reported to diagnose cytomegalovirus status with high specificity and sensitivity in both the original cohort and the validation cohort. In vitro tests confirmed that three of the cytomegalovirus-associated TCR beta chains recognize cytomegalovirus antigens. At a false discovery rate of 0.05, a later analysis linked under 20,000 TCR beta sequences to specific HLA alleles. A further reported finding was that TCR beta sequences accurately predicted the HLA-A and HLA-B alleles for most subjects in the first cohort. The 87-base-pair reads could not distinguish some IMGT-functional V segments, including TRBV6-2 and TRBV6-3, so those segments were excluded.

Library prep was done by the immunoSEQ multiplex PCR assay. The multiplex PCR relied on a mix of 60 forward primers for TCR Vbeta segments and 13 reverse primers for TCR Jbeta segments. The CDR3 region of rearranged TCR beta genes was amplified from genomic DNA by a multiplex PCR assay. On the Illumina HiSeq System, the amplified TCR beta libraries were sequenced as 87-base-pair reads. The source study handled its data this way. A later analysis counted about 80 million unique TCR beta chains across the 690 or so repertoires, and roughly 11 million of these chains were shared by at least two donors. Raw reads were error-corrected and collapsed into unique sequences by a nearest-neighbor algorithm in which closely related sequences were merged to remove PCR and sequencing errors. Alignment of CDR3 sequences to IMGT reference sequences was used to assign V, D and J gene segments. Each retained sequence needed at least a six-nucleotide match to both a V gene segment and a J gene segment. A rearrangement was called productive if the CDR3 had no stop codons and remained in frame with V and J, and every other rearrangement was called non-productive. Following IMGT convention, CDR3 was defined as the stretch from the second conserved V-encoded cysteine up to the conserved J-encoded phenylalanine. The earlier analysis of 450 to 750 of the donors excluded any sequence lacking an unambiguous match to a single V gene segment. An earlier analysis of over 450 of the donors classified V segments as functional when productive rearrangements were above 56.7% and as segregating when the standard deviation between donors was above 5%. A statistical classification framework was developed to diagnose cytomegalovirus status using the catalog of TCR beta chain sequences. In a later analysis, V and J genes were assigned by comparing TCR nucleotide sequences against IMGT/GENE-DB human TR gene sequences. In a later analysis, CDR3 sequences and most-parsimonious VDJ recombination scenarios were assigned using the TCRdist pipeline. In a later analysis, each TCR beta chain was defined by its CDR3 amino acid sequence together with its V-gene family, and reads without a unique V-gene family were excluded. In a later analysis, 450 to 600 highly shared, low-generation-probability nucleotide sequences were removed to address suspected cross-contamination and a sequencing artifact. In a later analysis, a clonal expansion index for each public chain was calculated from normalized within-repertoire ranks of inferred template counts. Generation probabilities in a later analysis came from a VDJ recombination model fitted to out-of-frame rearrangements, and those results were checked against IGoR. Hypergeometric tests were used in a later analysis to score TCR-TCR, TCR-HLA and TCR-CMV co-occurrence, with a repertoire-size bias correction applied to the TCR pairs. In a later analysis, false discovery rates were estimated by permuting HLA or CMV assignments 20 times. A later analysis grouped co-occurring TCRs with DBSCAN, adding TCRdist sequence similarity when clustering within HLA-allele-positive subsets. Repertoires with fewer than 30,000 or more than 120,000 public chains were left out of co-occurrence clustering, as were a few repertoires with anomalous nucleotide sharing. The immuneACCESS repertoire file appears here via TCRdb, limited to in-frame rearrangements. These files lack a portion of the clones; in checked studies, under half of the deficit traces to unresolved V genes, and the cause of the others is not known. V, J and clone size are taken as reported in that table, and D and trimming were inferred from the DNA itself. In all, the sample holds about 120,000 clones, and 70% to 80% of those were seen once. 15% to 20% of the sample is held by the ten biggest clonotypes.

The junction shows trimming of 5 bases on V and 0 bases on J, plus 10 bases between the germline ends. Taken from the germline V gene (reference sequence), the CDR1 and CDR2 loops are LNHDA and SQIVND. The CDR3 sequence holds 14 residues, the cysteine and phenylalanine included. Of the read, only the CDR3 DNA is kept; its 42 bases are in frame from base 1. The chain was built from TRBV19 and TRBJ1-1; TRBD1 is a weak D gene call, 6 bases matching. The receptor's source is a man in his forties or fifties in good health and CMV-seropositive. Sequencing was carried out using PBMCs. The CDR3: CASSEGQMNTEAFF. Read as DNA, the sequence is TGTGCCAGTAGTGAGGGACAAATGAACACTGAAGCTTTCTTT.